The 3 T cell receptor beta chains in this list originate from one sample, sequenced in a study of blood T cell repertoires in COVID-19 (TCRdb year 2020). The method behind the library was the immunoSEQ multiplex PCR assay. TCRdb limited this immuneACCESS table to in-frame rearrangements with V and J called. A share of clones is missing; checked studies link under half to unresolved V genes, and the rest is unexplained. A total of about 440,000 clones appear in this sample, around 89% of them only once. The top ten clonotypes cover over 4% of the sample. The sample taken for sequencing was peripheral blood. Source of these receptors: a woman aged 30 to 39 with acute or convalescent COVID-19.

This clone was counted between two and nine times. V and J are TRBV3-1 (or the pseudogene TRBV3-2) and TRBJ1-6; maybe TRBD1 (6 bases). The V end was cut by 0 bases, the J end by 3 bases, with 6 bases between. Germline loops: CDR1 LGHDT, CDR2 YNNKEL (reference sequence). CDR3 size: 15 residues. CDR3 loop: CASSQEDSYNSPLHF. The CDR3 nucleotides read TGTGCCAGCAGCCAAGAGGACAGCTATAATTCACCCCTCCACTTT.

The rearrangement links TRBV4-1 to TRBJ2-1, with 12 bases fitting TRBD2. The germline V gene encodes CDR1 MGHRA and CDR2 YSYEKL. With 4 bases clipped from V and 6 bases from J, the junction kept 10 bases outside the gene matches. The CDR3 totals 17 residues. The CDR3: CASSPNSLAGGLNEQFF. DNA of the CDR3: TGCGCCAGCAGCCCAAACTCGCTAGCGGGGGGGCTCAATGAGCAGTTCTTC.

V usage is TRBV12-5 and J usage is TRBJ2-2; TRBD2 matches at 7 bases. Germline V gene lookup returns CDR1 LGHNT and CDR2 FRNRAP. CDR3 length equals 16 residues. Trimming took 1 base from V and 6 from J; bases not matched to a gene: 8. The CDR3 here is CASGLGPLAGAGELFF. CDR3 nucleotides: TGTGCTAGTGGTTTGGGGCCCCTGGCGGGGGCCGGGGAGCTGTTTTTT.